This T cell receptor (beta chain) was sequenced during a study of blood T cell repertoires in COVID-19. Turning to the study itself: The United States, Italy and Spain provided the acute and convalescent COVID-19 samples.

Measured with immunoSEQ multiplex PCR; TCRdb has only the in-frame clones, and not every one. This repertoire shows 250,000 to 350,000 clones, around 87% found once; its top ten account for around 7.8%. V trimming: 5 bases; J trimming: 4 bases; junction bases outside the gene matches: 19. Germline assignment: CDR1 SGHTA and CDR2 FQGTGA. The CDR3 length is 20 residues. Sequenced material: peripheral blood. The TCR originated in a woman aged 50 to 60 who had recovered from COVID-19. The V call is TRBV7-3, the J call TRBJ2-6; 8 bases map to TRBD1. Here the CDR3 reads CASSPGAGGAIGAGANVLTF. The DNA of the CDR3 is TGTGCCAGCAGCCCCGGGGCAGGGGGCGCTATCGGGGCGGGGGCCAACGTCCTGACTTTC.